The subject of this entry is one T cell receptor beta chain. Assay used: immunoSEQ multiplex PCR; TCRdb lists only in-frame clones, some missing. The sample lists around 180,000 clones; about 89% were seen once. The germline V gene has CDR1 SNHLY and CDR2 FYNNEI. This CDR3 contains 12 residues. Between the trimmed V and J ends, which lost 3 bases and 9 bases, there was a span of 9 bases. The data belong to a study of blood T cell repertoires in COVID-19. Overall study context: Both acute and convalescent COVID-19 samples were obtained from the United States, Italy and Spain.

The TCR sequence derives from a man in his forties with active or convalescent COVID-19. Specimen: peripheral blood. This chain uses TRBV2 with TRBJ2-1; D not resolved. The CDR3 sequence is CASSEELIEQFF. The CDR3 coding sequence is TGTGCCAGCAGTGAGGAACTAATTGAGCAGTTCTTC.